These 4 T cell receptor beta chains were sequenced from one sample in a study of T-cell reconstitution after alpha-beta-depleted transplantation in children. Unique molecular identifiers were used to barcode this TCRbeta library. A single record per CDR3 protein comes from TCRdb applying MiXCR to the PCR reads. The sample has 600,000 to 700,000 distinct CDR3 sequences; roughly 17% are singletons. The source was PBMCs from the stem cell graft donor, collected from the stem cell graft. Receptor source: a human donor who donated a stem cell graft to a child with acute myeloid leukemia.

The chain combines TRBV6-1 with TRBJ1-4; D not resolved. This CDR3 has 12 residues. Trimming shortened V by 2 bases and J by 8 bases, and 6 bases separated the two germline ends. Per the germline V gene, CDR1 is MNHNS and CDR2 is SASEGT. In DNA, the CDR3 is TGTGCCAGCAGTGAATGGCGGGAAAAACTGTTTTTT. This translates into CASSEWREKLFF.

This clonotype was counted many times. A junction end diverges from the germline sequence, so it may reflect a read error. The chain recombines TRBV20-1 with TRBJ2-2, with D maybe TRBD2 (7 bases). Germline values: CDR1 DFQATT, CDR2 SNEGSKA (reference sequence). The CDR3 has 14 residues. DNA of the CDR3: TGCAGTGCTAGAAAGGGGGGGAACGCCGGGGAGCTGTTTTTT. Translation gives CSARKGGNAGELFF.

This clonotype was seen a handful of times. CDR3 sequence reads: CSARSDGTSGGAAEQFF. DNA of the CDR3: TGCAGTGCGCGATCCGACGGTACTAGCGGGGGGGCCGCTGAGCAGTTCTTC. The rearrangement joins TRBV20-1 to TRBJ2-1; 13 bases align to TRBD2. This CDR3 spans 17 amino acids. Germline CDR1 is DFQATT and CDR2 is SNEGSKA (reference sequence). Losses at the gene ends were 6 bases for V and 9 bases for J; bases not matched to a gene: 17.

This clonotype was counted only a few times. This chain links TRBV20-1 with TRBJ2-5; possibly TRBD2 for D (5 bases). Trimming removed 6 bases at V and 4 bases at J, with 9 bases between. CDR1 is DFQATT, CDR2 SNEGSKA, per germline (reference sequence). The CDR3 runs 11 residues. CDR3 DNA: TGCAGTGCGGTACGGGGAGAGACCCAGTACTTC. It specifies CSAVRGETQYF.